This entry lists 15 T cell receptor beta chains sequenced from one sample in a study of T cell responses to AZD1222 COVID-19 vaccine. The repertoire was sequenced with immunoSEQ multiplex PCR; TCRdb's copy has only in-frame clones and lacks some. Of approximately 100,000 clones detected, approximately 90% appear once; the ten largest clones hold roughly 4.5%. The input for sequencing was peripheral blood, taken on day 0 of AZD1222 vaccination. These receptors came from an adult in good health.

This chain joins TRBV19 and TRBJ1-6, with D perhaps TRBD1 (6 bases). Between the trimmed V and J ends, which lost 6 bases and 1 base, there was a span of 13 bases. This CDR3 is 16 amino acids long. Looked up from germline, CDR1 is LNHDA and CDR2 is SQIVND (reference sequence). The CDR3: CASSPVGGSYNSPLHF. The CDR3 DNA is TGTGCCAGTAGCCCCGTAGGGGGATCCTATAATTCACCCCTCCACTTT.

The chain combines TRBV11-3 with TRBJ2-7; D gene unclear. The CDR3 loop spans 12 amino acids. V was pared by 5 bases and J by 6 bases, with 11 bases between. Germline assignment: CDR1 SGHNT and CDR2 YENEEA. This CDR3 reads CASSPGPGEQYF. As DNA, the CDR3 is TGTGCCAGCAGCCCTGGGCCGGGCGAGCAGTACTTC.

V usage is TRBV28 and J usage is TRBJ1-2; D gene ambiguous. V dropped 5 bases and J dropped 8 bases, with 15 bases sitting between them. Germline loops: CDR1 MDHEN, CDR2 SYDVKM. The CDR3 contains 13 residues. Written as DNA, the CDR3 is TGTGCCAGCAGTCCCCCCCTTAGGGTAGGCTACACCTTC. It codes for CASSPPLRVGYTF.

J is TRBJ2-3 and V is TRBV23-1, with 11 bases matching TRBD2. TRBV23-1 carries the ORF label, with uncertain function. The V and J ends lost 0 bases and 2 bases, in that order; junction bases with no gene match: 13. The CDR3 consists of 20 residues. CDR3: CASSQSGSGGASRDTDTQYF. In DNA, the CDR3 is TGCGCCAGCAGTCAATCGGGTAGCGGGGGGGCCTCGAGGGACACAGATACGCAGTATTTT.

This chain joins TRBV7-9 and TRBJ1-5, with 12 bases identical to TRBD1. The V segment lost 5 bases and the J segment 1 base; nucleotides outside the gene matches: 9. From germline, CDR1 is SEHNR and CDR2 FQNEAQ (reference sequence). The CDR3 contains 18 residues. This chain's CDR3 is CASSPGQGAPGSNQPQHF. CDR3 DNA sequence: TGTGCCAGCAGCCCGGGACAGGGGGCTCCGGGGAGCAATCAGCCCCAGCATTTT. Drawing the rest from reference TRBV7-9 and TRBJ1-5, the complete variable domain is DTGVSQNPRHKITKRGQNVTFRCDPISEHNRLYWYRQTLGQGPEFLTYFQNEAQLEKSRLLSDRFSAERPKGSFSTLEIQRTEQGDSAMYLCASSPGQGAPGSNQPQHFGDGTRLSIL.

The rearrangement uses TRBV11-1 and TRBJ2-5; D remains unclear. In germline, CDR1 is SGHAT, CDR2 FQDESV (reference sequence). There are 14 residues in the CDR3. The V gene lost 6 bases and the J gene lost 5 bases, with 16 bases spanning the gap. The CDR3 loop is CASSGAGLEETQYF. Here the CDR3 DNA reads TGTGCCAGCAGTGGAGCTGGGCTTGAGGAGACCCAGTACTTC.

With respect to this clone: The CDR3 ends on some other residue instead of the conserved phenylalanine or tryptophan, so this is likely a read error. The DNA is omitted, as the CDR3 cannot be located on it reliably, and the CDR3 follows TCRdb's listing. This sequence joins TRBV4-2 and TRBJ2-7; TRBD1 is the table's D call and was not checked against the DNA. The CDR3 has 11 amino acids, counting both end residues. CDR1 is LGHNA and CDR2 is YNFKEQ in the germline V gene. The CDR3 protein is CASSQTGQGPL.

This clone is judged medium-sized. The rearrangement uses TRBV7-2 and TRBJ1-4; D is uncertain. The CDR3 extends over 15 amino acids. Germline V gives CDR1 SGHTA, CDR2 FQGNSA. Trimming took off 3 bases at V and 6 bases at J, with 14 bases between the two ends. In DNA, the CDR3 is TGTGCCAGCAGCTTTAGTCCCAGGATTGATGAAAAACTGTTTTTT. It translates to CASSFSPRIDEKLFF.

The V gene is TRBV28, the J gene TRBJ2-2; TRBD2 matches 8 bases. In germline, CDR1 is MDHEN, CDR2 SYDVKM. Unmatched junction bases numbered 8, after V lost 7 bases and J lost 4 bases. This CDR3 is built from 15 residues. CDR3 amino acids: CASIVSGVGTGELFF. DNA of the CDR3: TGTGCCAGCATCGTTAGCGGGGTTGGCACCGGGGAGCTGTTTTTT.

CDR3 coding DNA: TGTGCCAGCAGCTACGGGGAACTAGCGGGTCTCTCAAATGAGCAGTTCTTC. This codes for CASSYGELAGLSNEQFF. The genes are TRBV7-3 and TRBJ2-1, with 9 bases identical to TRBD2. V dropped 4 bases and J dropped 7; count of bases not matched to a gene: 14. From germline, CDR1 is SGHTA and CDR2 FQGTGA. The CDR3 has 17 amino acids. Complete variable domain (other parts from reference TRBV7-3 and TRBJ2-1): GAGVSQTPSNKVTEKGKYVELRCDPISGHTALYWYRQSLGQGPEFLIYFQGTGAADDSGLPNDRFFAVRPEGSVSTLKIQRTERGDSAVYLCASSYGELAGLSNEQFFGPGTRLTVL.

Written as DNA, the CDR3 is TGTGCCAGTAGTATGGGACAGACCTACGAGCAGTACTTC. Its protein product is CASSMGQTYEQYF. The rearrangement uses TRBV19 and TRBJ2-7; 7 positions agree with TRBD1. The V gene's germline CDR1 is LNHDA and CDR2 SQIVND (reference sequence). The CDR3 has 13 amino acids. The V and J ends lost 3 bases and 2 bases, in that order; junction bases with no gene match: 1.

This chain connects TRBV3-1 (or the pseudogene TRBV3-2) to TRBJ1-1; possibly TRBD1 for D (5 bases). The CDR3 totals 17 residues. CDR1 and CDR2 from the germline V gene are LGHDT and YNNKEL (reference sequence). V dropped 5 bases and J dropped 6 bases, with 25 bases sitting between them. In DNA, the CDR3 is TGTGCCAGCAGCTGGGGGGGGGTTCTTAGACCGTGGGCTGAAGCTTTCTTT. This translates into CASSWGGVLRPWAEAFF.

The CDR3 nucleotides are TGTGCCAGCAGCCCGCTGACGCAGAGCTCCTATAATTCACCCCTCCACTTT. Its protein is CASSPLTQSSYNSPLHF. The rearrangement uses TRBV4-2 and TRBJ1-6; D unresolved. This CDR3 comprises 17 residues. The V and J ends lost 4 bases and 0 bases respectively, with 13 bases between them. The germline V gene encodes CDR1 LGHNA and CDR2 YNFKEQ.

This chain uses TRBV7-2 with TRBJ1-5; no definite D call. CDR3 length: 14 amino acids. The V end was cut by 1 base, the J end by 0 bases, with 4 bases between. Germline CDR1 and CDR2: SGHTA and FQGNSA. The CDR3 is CASSLEISNQPQHF. CDR3 nucleotides: TGTGCCAGCAGCTTAGAAATTAGCAATCAGCCCCAGCATTTT.

The chain recombines TRBV5-1 with TRBJ1-5; the D gene is possibly TRBD1 (5 bases). The CDR3 length is 15 residues. CDR1 is SGHRS, CDR2 YFSETQ, per germline. The V gene lost 0 bases and the J gene lost 4 bases, with 11 bases spanning the gap. The CDR3 DNA follows: TGCGCCAGCAGCTTGGGGACGGGGGGTAATCAGCCCCAGCATTTT. It encodes CASSLGTGGNQPQHF.